The clone carrying this T cell receptor (beta chain) has at least ten counts. What it recognizes is unknown. The sample comes from a study of breast tumors, draining lymph nodes, adjacent tissues. Points from the study as a whole: Luminal-like breast cancer showed significantly higher tumor–nontumor repertoire similarity than basal-like. Tumors had less TCR diversity than lymph nodes, more than nontumor tissue. Most tumor T cells seemingly derive from lymph node, then expand in tumor. Data only fit, rather than demonstrated, lymph node origin of most tumor T cells.

Breast cancer patients provided tissue from their axillary draining lymph nodes. TCRdb processed the multiplex PCR reads anew with MiXCR; each CDR3 protein has one entry. The sample lists 200,000 to 300,000 distinct CDR3 sequences, around 30% occurring once. Germline lookup yields CDR1 SGDLS and CDR2 YYNGEE. This CDR3 has 12 residues. The germline V and J ends were trimmed by 0 bases and 5 bases, with 4 bases remaining between them. The sequence derives from a female donor with breast cancer. Some clones in this sample may be carry-over from other donors' samples. Sequenced material: axillary lymph node tissue. The chain combines TRBV9 with TRBJ2-3; D call uncertain. CDR3 DNA sequence: TGTGCCAGCAGCGTAGCTGAAGATACGCAGTATTTT. Its protein product is CASSVAEDTQYF.